The 26 T cell receptor beta chains presented below share a single source sample, sequenced in a study of STAT3 mutations in large granular lymphocyte leukemia. Study-wide findings and caveats: At least one immunodominant TCR beta clonotype appeared in every T-cell large granular lymphocyte leukemia patient.

The repertoire was sequenced with immunoSEQ multiplex PCR; TCRdb's copy has only in-frame clones and lacks some. This table holds just over 15,000 clones, roughly 91% found once. These receptors are not linked to any known antigen. Sequencing was carried out using peripheral blood mononuclear cells. These receptors were obtained from a woman between 45 and 60 years old with T-cell large granular lymphocyte leukemia. Some clones in this sample may be carry-over from other donors' samples.

The rearrangement links TRBV7-2 to TRBJ1-2, with D perhaps TRBD1 (5 bases). Germline CDR1 and CDR2: SGHTA and FQGNSA. Trimming removed 1 base from V and 8 bases from J, with 14 bases in between. This CDR3 has 14 residues. The CDR3 DNA reads TGTGCCAGCAGCTTAGATTGGGGGTTGAGGGGCTACACCTTC. Translating gives CASSLDWGLRGYTF.

The chain carries TRBV6-5 and TRBJ2-7; weak D call: TRBD2 (6 bases). The CDR3 covers 13 residues. V gave up 2 bases and J gave up 6 bases, with 11 bases separating them. Germline lookup yields CDR1 MNHEY and CDR2 SVGAGI. In DNA, the CDR3 is TGTGCCAGCAGTTACGGGAGGTCGGGCGAGCAGTACTTC. This encodes CASSYGRSGEQYF.

The chain combines TRBV9 with TRBJ1-2, with TRBD1 matching over 9 bases. CDR3 length: 15 residues. CDR1 and CDR2 (germline): SGDLS, YYNGEE. V shed 2 bases, J shed 1 base, and the junction held 3 bases outside the gene matches. CDR3 DNA: TGTGCCAGCAGCGTCGGGACAGGGAGTAACTATGGCTACACCTTC. Its translation is CASSVGTGSNYGYTF.

The gene calls are TRBV30 and TRBJ2-5; D remains unclear. Germline V lookup: CDR1 GTSNPN, CDR2 SVGIG (reference sequence). V lost 1 base to trimming and J lost 1 base, with 13 bases between them. CDR3 length equals 15 residues. This CDR3 is CAWSAANWGQETQYF. The CDR3 region has the DNA TGTGCCTGGAGTGCGGCCAATTGGGGCCAAGAGACCCAGTACTTC.

The chain recombines TRBV7-9 with TRBJ2-1; 7 bases are shared with TRBD2. Germline values: CDR1 SEHNR, CDR2 FQNEAQ (reference sequence). The junction had 8 bases not matched to a gene; V was cut back by 4 bases and J by 5 bases. CDR3 length: 15 residues. Here the CDR3 DNA reads TGTGCCAGCAGCTCCCTGCGGGAGAGGAACAATGAGCAGTTCTTC. This sequence encodes CASSSLRERNNEQFF.

The rearrangement uses TRBV4-3 and TRBJ2-7; 8 nucleotides align to TRBD2. V shed 0 bases and J 2 bases; nucleotides not matched to a gene: 12. The CDR3 consists of 18 residues. Germline lookup yields CDR1 LGHNA and CDR2 YSLEER. This CDR3 reads CASSQDTGVAGWTYEQYF. Here the CDR3 DNA reads TGCGCCAGCAGCCAAGATACGGGGGTAGCGGGGTGGACCTACGAGCAGTACTTC.

CDR3 in DNA: TGTGCCAGTAGTCCAGACAGGGGGCCGTATGGCTACACCTTC. Its protein is CASSPDRGPYGYTF. The chain carries TRBV19 and TRBJ1-2, with 10 positions matching TRBD1. Germline V gene data show CDR1 as LNHDA and CDR2 as SQIVND (reference sequence). V lost 5 bases and J lost 5; bases outside the gene matches: 5. The CDR3 covers 14 residues.

CDR3 DNA: TGTGCCAGCAGGAAAACCGGGGCTTGGGAGACCCAGTACTTC. Translation gives CASRKTGAWETQYF. This chain uses TRBV7-9 with TRBJ2-5; tentatively, D is TRBD1 or TRBD2 (5 bases each). CDR1 is SEHNR, CDR2 FQNEAQ, per germline (reference sequence). Trimming took 6 bases from V and 5 from J, leaving 16 bases between them. CDR3 length equals 14 residues. The variable domain in full, completed from reference TRBV7-9 and TRBJ2-5, reads DTGVSQNPRHKITKRGQNVTFRCDPISEHNRLYWYRQTLGQGPEFLTYFQNEAQLEKSRLLSDRFSAERPKGSFSTLEIQRTEQGDSAMYLCASRKTGAWETQYFGPGTRLLVL.

The J gene is TRBJ2-7, the V gene TRBV28; TRBD2 matches at 9 bases. The CDR3 is 16 amino acids. Germline CDR1 is MDHEN and CDR2 is SYDVKM. The ends lost 3 bases at V and 3 bases at J; junction bases unmatched: 9. The CDR3 DNA is TGTGCCAGCAGTTTTTCCCTAGCGGGAATCTACTACGAGCAGTACTTC. Translation: CASSFSLAGIYYEQYF.

The rearrangement links TRBV5-6 to TRBJ2-7, with TRBD1 as a possible D gene (5 bases). CDR3 length: 13 amino acids. Germline loops: CDR1 SGHDT, CDR2 YYEEEE. Trimming removed 3 bases from V and 4 bases from J, with 11 bases in between. CDR3 DNA: TGTGCCAGCAGCTCTACAGGACGTTACGAGCAGTACTTC. Protein product: CASSSTGRYEQYF.

The chain is built from TRBV18 and TRBJ1-5, with 7 bases lining up with TRBD1. The V gene's germline CDR1 is KGHSH and CDR2 LQKENI. The CDR3 is made up of 14 amino acids. Germline trimming cut 6 bases from V and 6 bases from J; bases unmatched to any gene: 8. The CDR3 protein is CASSRGGGGQPQHF. CDR3 in DNA: TGTGCCAGCTCCAGGGGGGGTGGAGGTCAGCCCCAGCATTTT.

This rearrangement joins TRBV18 to TRBJ1-2; D unresolved. Germline V gene lookup returns CDR1 KGHSH and CDR2 LQKENI. CDR3 length equals 11 residues. Deletions cut 4 bases from V and 4 bases from J, with 4 bases between. The CDR3 sequence is CASSHGYGYTF. CDR3 in DNA: TGTGCCAGCTCACACGGCTATGGCTACACCTTC. Drawing the rest from reference TRBV18 and TRBJ1-2, the complete variable domain is NAGVMQNPRHLVRRRGQEARLRCSPMKGHSHVYWYRQLPEEGLKFMVYLQKENIIDESGMPKERFSAEFPKEGPSILRIQQVVRGDSAAYFCASSHGYGYTFGSGTRLTVV.

The chain joins TRBV19 to TRBJ1-5; possibly TRBD1 for D (6 bases). V dropped 9 bases and J dropped 1 base, with 16 bases sitting between them. The CDR3 covers 15 residues. The germline CDR1 and CDR2 sequences are LNHDA and SQIVND (reference sequence). This chain's CDR3 is CASKDGTSSNQPQHF. CDR3 bases: TGTGCCAGCAAAGATGGGACATCGAGCAATCAGCCCCAGCATTTT.

This rearrangement joins TRBV29-1 to TRBJ1-3; a possible D gene is TRBD1 (6 bases). Germline V lookup: CDR1 SQVTM, CDR2 ANQGSEA. The CDR3 contains 17 residues. Trimming removed 4 bases from V and 0 bases from J, with 19 bases in between. The CDR3 protein is CSVGVEARGLSGNTIYF. The CDR3 DNA reads as TGCAGCGTTGGCGTTGAGGCTCGGGGGCTCTCTGGAAACACCATATATTTT.

The chain links TRBV6-5 to TRBJ1-4; 9 positions agree with TRBD1. The germline gives CDR1 MNHEY, CDR2 SVGAGI. The CDR3 extends over 15 amino acids. With V trimmed by 6 bases and J by 8 bases, 10 bases remained unmatched. For the CDR3, the DNA is TGTGCCAGCAGCCTAGCGCGGACAGGGGACGAAAAACTGTTTTTT. The encoded protein is CASSLARTGDEKLFF.

The rearrangement links TRBV15 to TRBJ1-1; a weak D match, TRBD1 (5 bases). Per germline, CDR1 LNHNV and CDR2 YYDKDF (reference sequence). The CDR3 contains 15 residues. V was trimmed by 0 bases and J by 6 bases, leaving 14 bases between them. The CDR3 nucleotides are TGTGCCACCAGCAGAGATAGCAGGGTACTCGCTGAAGCTTTCTTT. This encodes CATSRDSRVLAEAFF.

This sequence joins TRBV19 and TRBJ1-5; unclear D gene. The CDR3 sequence is 14 residues long. V lost 3 bases and J 3 bases, leaving 9 bases between the germline ends. Germline V gene data show CDR1 as LNHDA and CDR2 as SQIVND (reference sequence). The CDR3 is CASSIRDTNQPQHF. The CDR3 bases are TGTGCCAGTAGTATTCGTGACACCAATCAGCCCCAGCATTTT.

This chain links TRBV6-5 with TRBJ1-2; the D is unclear. The germline CDR1 and CDR2 sequences are MNHEY and SVGAGI. The CDR3 contains 14 residues. Trimming left V 0 bases short and J 7 bases short, with 12 bases between. The CDR3 here is CASSYSNVAGGYTF. As DNA, the CDR3 is TGTGCCAGCAGTTACTCGAACGTGGCGGGTGGCTACACCTTC.

V usage is TRBV28 and J usage is TRBJ1-1; D possibly corresponds to TRBD1 (6 bases). The CDR3 totals 17 residues. Germline lookup yields CDR1 MDHEN and CDR2 SYDVKM. V lost 4 bases and J lost 0, with 18 bases in between. As DNA, the CDR3 is TGTGCCAGCAGTTCCATGGGGGCAGGGACAATGAACACTGAAGCTTTCTTT. Encoded protein: CASSSMGAGTMNTEAFF.

This chain uses TRBV28 with TRBJ1-5; D remains ambiguous. V dropped 6 bases and J dropped 3 bases, with 9 bases sitting between them. This CDR3 contains 13 residues. Germline-derived CDR1 and CDR2 are MDHEN and SYDVKM. The CDR3 bases are TGTGCCAGCAGCCCCAGGATCAATCAGCCCCAGCATTTT. Its translation: CASSPRINQPQHF.

This chain connects TRBV18 to TRBJ1-5, with D tentatively TRBD1 (5 bases). Trimming left V 2 bases short and J 1 base short, with 12 bases between. The CDR3 has 16 residues. CDR1 is KGHSH and CDR2 is LQKENI in the germline V gene. The CDR3, as DNA: TGTGCCAGCTCACCAGCTGCGCCAGGGAGCAATCAGCCCCAGCATTTT. This gives the protein CASSPAAPGSNQPQHF.

V and J are TRBV7-2 and TRBJ1-2; D is undetermined. The germline gives CDR1 SGHTA, CDR2 FQGNSA. V lost 5 bases to trimming and J lost 6 bases, with 13 bases between them. The CDR3 totals 13 residues. The CDR3 DNA is TGTGCCAGCAGCCCTCGGCCGGGGAATGGCTACACCTTC. It yields the protein CASSPRPGNGYTF.

CDR3 sequence reads: CASSRGNTIYF. The DNA of the CDR3 is TGTGCCAGCAGCCGGGGAAACACCATATATTTT. The rearrangement uses TRBV28 and TRBJ1-3; D remains ambiguous. This CDR3 spans 11 amino acids. CDR1 and CDR2 (germline): MDHEN, SYDVKM. V dropped 6 bases and J dropped 4 bases, with 4 bases sitting between them.

This chain connects TRBV29-1 to TRBJ2-7, with a possible D match to TRBD2 (5 bases). V dropped 4 bases and J dropped 4 bases, with 17 bases sitting between them. CDR1 is SQVTM, CDR2 ANQGSEA, per germline. The CDR3 spans 14 residues. The CDR3 nucleotides read TGCAGCGTTGGTTGGGAGCCGAGGGCTTACGAGCAGTACTTC. It codes for CSVGWEPRAYEQYF.

The V and J genes are TRBV29-1 and TRBJ1-3; 9 nucleotides agree with TRBD1. The CDR3 is 13 residues long. Trimming removed 5 bases from V and 2 bases from J; junction bases left unmatched: 1. Per the germline V gene, CDR1 is SQVTM and CDR2 is ANQGSEA. The CDR3 nucleotides read TGCAGCGTTCGGACAGGGGCTGGAAACACCATATATTTT. As protein: CSVRTGAGNTIYF.

This CDR3 is CASSPDRNSYEQYF. The DNA of the CDR3 is TGTGCCAGCTCGCCGGACAGAAACTCCTACGAGCAGTACTTC. This chain uses TRBV18 with TRBJ2-7; weak D call: TRBD1 (6 bases). Per the germline V gene, CDR1 is KGHSH and CDR2 is LQKENI. The CDR3 is made up of 14 amino acids. V shed 6 bases and J shed 0 bases, with 12 bases lying between them.